This T cell receptor (beta chain) was captured in a study of shared clonotypes between healthy human individuals. All participating donors were Caucasian adults from Nashville, Tennessee. Partitioning of CD4+ cells yielded a CD45RA+ naive subset and a CD45RA-negative memory subset. Repertoires were generated with immunoSEQ multiplex PCR, while TCRdb's copy carries only in-frame clones and drops some. The sample shows millions of clones, approximately 92% of them seen only once. Findings and caveats of the study: Unshared clonotypes carried lower generation probabilities than those common to all four donors. Clonotype sharing among donors likely depends on sequencing depth.

The CDR3 sequence is 17 residues long. Details on this clone: As yet, its antigen is unknown.

The sequence came from a man younger than 35 in good health. Sequencing used naive CD4+ T cells sorted from blood. The subset: CD45RA+ positively selected. The chain joins TRBV21-1 to TRBJ2-5; TRBD2, the D gene given by the table, was not confirmed from the DNA. TRBV21-1 is annotated as a pseudogene. This CDR3 reads CASSKVLSMGGWKTQYF. CDR3 DNA sequence: TGTGCCAGCAGCAAAGTTCTTTCAATGGGAGGGTGGAAGACCCAGTACTTC.